This entry is about one T cell receptor (beta chain). Germline V lookup: CDR1 LNHNV, CDR2 YYDKDF (reference sequence). The CDR3 is made up of 17 amino acids. The V and J ends lost 0 bases and 0 bases respectively, with 12 bases between them. As handled by the study authors: Reference gene primer amplification gave estimated nucleated cell counts. Sequencing used immunoSEQ multiplex PCR; TCRdb keeps in-frame clones, though not all of them. V and J calls and clone size follow that table, whereas D and trimming were derived from the DNA. This sample carries approximately 84,000 clones, roughly nine tenths of them seen once, and the ten largest clones take roughly 1.5%. The record originates from a study of blood T cell repertoires in COVID-19.

Sequencing was performed on peripheral blood. The receptor was derived from a human donor with active COVID-19. The donor label of this sample is uncertain. The chain has TRBV15 and TRBJ1-3; D not resolved. CDR3 DNA: TGTGCCACCAGCAGAGATCCCAACAGTTACTCTGGAAACACCATATATTTT. Protein sequence: CATSRDPNSYSGNTIYF.